This T cell receptor beta chain comes out of a study of T-cell memory formation after mild COVID-19. This clonotype qualifies as medium-sized. TCRdb re-derived calls from the 5' RACE reads in MiXCR, one entry per CDR3 protein. This table has tens of thousands of distinct CDR3 sequences, less than 8% appearing once. The CDR3 contains 15 residues. Deletions cut 1 base from V and 1 base from J, with 11 bases between. Germline CDR1 SGHRS, CDR2 YFSETQ. The origin of this receptor is an adult who had mild COVID-19 (a few samples of this study predate the infection). Cell type and time point are not known. Input material: PBMCs or a T cell subset sorted from them (not recorded which). V usage is TRBV5-1 and J usage is TRBJ2-5, with a possible D match to TRBD2 (7 bases). CDR3 region: CASSLSGGVQETQYF. CDR3 coding DNA: TGCGCCAGCAGCTTGTCGGGGGGCGTCCAAGAGACCCAGTACTTC. The variable domain in full, with the rest retrieved from reference TRBV5-1 and TRBJ2-5, is KAGVTQTPRYLIKTRGQQVTLSCSPISGHRSVSWYQQTPGQGLQFLFEYFSETQRNKGNFPGRFSGRQFSNSRSEMNVSTLELGDSALYLCASSLSGGVQETQYFGPGTRLLVL.